This paragraph covers one T cell receptor (beta chain) sequence. This sample was included in a study of blood T cell repertoires in COVID-19. Study context: Acute and convalescent COVID-19 samples came from the United States, Italy and Spain.

CDR1 is SGHVS, CDR2 FQNEAQ, per germline. V was cut by 1 base and J by 2 bases, with 8 bases left in between. This CDR3 spans 14 amino acids. How the authors handled the data: Estimation of nucleated cell counts was performed using reference gene primer amplification. Profiled with immunoSEQ multiplex PCR; TCRdb holds only in-frame clones, not every one. That table supplies the V and J calls and clone size; D and trimming were determined from the DNA. The table has 45,000 to 65,000 clones, 88% seen once. Sequenced sample: peripheral blood. The chain carries TRBV7-8 and TRBJ1-2, with D tentatively TRBD1 (5 bases). This clonotype was obtained from a human donor in a cohort sampled during active COVID-19. CDR3: CASSLVGGNYGYTF. Here the CDR3 DNA reads TGTGCCAGCAGCTTAGTGGGGGGGAACTATGGCTACACCTTC.